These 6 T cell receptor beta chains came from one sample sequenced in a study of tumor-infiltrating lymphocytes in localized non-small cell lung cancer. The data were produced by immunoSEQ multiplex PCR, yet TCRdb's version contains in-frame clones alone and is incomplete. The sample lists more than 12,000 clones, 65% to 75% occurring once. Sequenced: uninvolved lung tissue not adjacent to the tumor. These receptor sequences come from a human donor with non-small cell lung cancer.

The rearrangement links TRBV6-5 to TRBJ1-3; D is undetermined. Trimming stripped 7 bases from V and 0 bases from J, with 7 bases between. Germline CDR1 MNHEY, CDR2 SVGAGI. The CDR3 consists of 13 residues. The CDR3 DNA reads TGTGCCAGCACCCCTCCCTCTGGAAACACCATATATTTT. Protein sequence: CASTPPSGNTIYF.

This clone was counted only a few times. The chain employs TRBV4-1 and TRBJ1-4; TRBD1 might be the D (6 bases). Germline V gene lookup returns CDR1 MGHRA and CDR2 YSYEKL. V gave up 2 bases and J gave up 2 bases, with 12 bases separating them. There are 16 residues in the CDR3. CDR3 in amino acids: CASSQFPDRTNEKLFF. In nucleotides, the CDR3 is TGCGCCAGCAGCCAATTCCCCGACAGGACTAATGAAAAACTGTTTTTT.

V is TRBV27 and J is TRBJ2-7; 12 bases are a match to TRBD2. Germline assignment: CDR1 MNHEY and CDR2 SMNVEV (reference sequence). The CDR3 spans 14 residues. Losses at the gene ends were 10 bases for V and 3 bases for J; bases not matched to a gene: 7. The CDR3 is CATRRTSGVYEQYF. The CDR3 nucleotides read TGTGCCACCAGACGGACTAGCGGGGTCTACGAGCAGTACTTC.

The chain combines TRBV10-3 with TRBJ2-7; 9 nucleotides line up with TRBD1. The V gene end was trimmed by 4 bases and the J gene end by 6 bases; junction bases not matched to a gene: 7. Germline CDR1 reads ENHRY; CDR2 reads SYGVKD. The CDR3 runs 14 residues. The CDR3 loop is CAISGGGQGGEQYF. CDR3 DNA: TGTGCCATCAGTGGGGGGGGACAGGGCGGCGAGCAGTACTTC.

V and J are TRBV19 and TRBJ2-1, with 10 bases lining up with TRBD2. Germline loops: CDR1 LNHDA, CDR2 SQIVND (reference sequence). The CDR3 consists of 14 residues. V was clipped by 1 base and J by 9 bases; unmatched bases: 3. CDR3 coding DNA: TGTGCCAGTAGTATAGGGGGGACTAGCGCTGAGCAGTTCTTC. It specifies CASSIGGTSAEQFF.

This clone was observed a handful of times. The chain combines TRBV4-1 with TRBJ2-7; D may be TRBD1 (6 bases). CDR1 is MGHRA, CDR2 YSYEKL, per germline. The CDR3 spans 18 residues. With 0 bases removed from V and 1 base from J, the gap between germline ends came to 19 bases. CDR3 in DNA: TGCGCCAGCAGCCAAGATATAAACCTAGGGGACACATCCTACGAGCAGTACTTC. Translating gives CASSQDINLGDTSYEQYF.